A single sample gave rise to the 32 T cell receptor beta chains below, sequenced in a study of blood T cell repertoires in COVID-19. Repertoires were generated with immunoSEQ multiplex PCR, while TCRdb's copy carries only in-frame clones and drops some. The sample has fewer than 500,000 clones; roughly 86% are singletons. Sequencing was performed on PBMCs or T cells enriched from blood (not recorded which). Receptors were obtained from a man aged 25-45 years who had recovered from COVID-19.

This sequence joins TRBV30 and TRBJ1-1; D uncertain. The germline CDR1 and CDR2 sequences are GTSNPN and SVGIG (reference sequence). This CDR3 has 13 amino acids. The V end lost 0 bases, the J end lost 1 base, and 6 bases lay between the germline ends. CDR3 in amino acids: CAWSVGPNTEAFF. CDR3 nucleotide sequence: TGTGCCTGGAGTGTGGGCCCGAACACTGAAGCTTTCTTT.

The chain carries TRBV5-1 and TRBJ1-4; unclear D gene. Trimming stripped 4 bases from V and 8 bases from J, with 18 bases between. Germline V gives CDR1 SGHRS, CDR2 YFSETQ. CDR3 length equals 15 residues. CDR3 region: CASSPGAGREEKLFF. The CDR3 DNA is TGCGCCAGCAGCCCTGGTGCGGGGAGAGAGGAAAAACTGTTTTTT.

The chain recombines TRBV27 with TRBJ1-2; D gene unclear. CDR1 and CDR2 from the germline V gene are MNHEY and SMNVEV (reference sequence). V lost 6 bases, J lost 8 bases, and 19 bases lay in between. This CDR3 region has 14 residues. CDR3 sequence (DNA): TGTGCCAGCAGACAATCCAGCGGGCCCTACGGCTACACCTTC. This codes for CASRQSSGPYGYTF.

Comment on this clone: A junction end diverges from the germline sequence, so it may reflect a read error. The chain combines TRBV4-2 with TRBJ2-1, with 8 bases fitting TRBD1. The germline gives CDR1 LGHNA, CDR2 YNFKEQ. The CDR3 totals 15 residues. The CDR3 is CANSLQGAIINEQFF. DNA for the CDR3: TGTGCCAACAGCCTGCAGGGGGCCATAATCAATGAGCAGTTCTTC.

The gene calls are TRBV7-9 and TRBJ2-7; TRBD1 agrees at 12 bases. J gave up 7 bases and V 4 bases, and 8 bases lay outside the gene matches. Germline V gene data show CDR1 as SEHNR and CDR2 as FQNEAQ (reference sequence). The CDR3 runs 15 residues. CDR3 nucleotide sequence: TGTGCCAGCAGCTCTTGGGGACAGGGGGCAGGAGAGCAGTACTTC. Translation gives CASSSWGQGAGEQYF.

The chain uses TRBV30 and TRBJ2-7; D not resolved. The CDR3 contains 11 residues. V was trimmed by 2 bases and J by 6 bases, leaving 8 bases between them. In germline, CDR1 is GTSNPN, CDR2 SVGIG (reference sequence). The CDR3, as DNA: TGTGCCTGGAGTATCCTCGGCGAGCAGTACTTC. Its translation: CAWSILGEQYF.

The J gene is TRBJ1-1, the V gene TRBV27; D unclear. In germline, CDR1 is MNHEY, CDR2 SMNVEV (reference sequence). This CDR3 is 13 amino acids long. V lost 2 bases and J lost 5, with 9 bases in between. The CDR3 protein is CASSLTGKTEAFF. In DNA form, the CDR3 reads TGTGCCAGCAGTTTAACCGGGAAGACTGAAGCTTTCTTT.

The V gene is TRBV5-6, the J gene TRBJ2-5; a possible D gene is TRBD1 (5 bases). With 4 bases removed from V and 5 bases from J, the gap between germline ends came to 18 bases. Germline V gives CDR1 SGHDT, CDR2 YYEEEE. This CDR3 spans 15 amino acids. Here the CDR3 reads CASSLEAGPRETQYF. For the CDR3, the DNA is TGTGCCAGCAGCCTCGAGGCAGGGCCGCGTGAGACCCAGTACTTC.

V is TRBV4-1 and J is TRBJ1-2, with 8 nucleotides matching TRBD1. The CDR3 contains 15 residues. The V segment lost 0 bases and the J segment 5 bases; nucleotides outside the gene matches: 5. Germline lookup yields CDR1 MGHRA and CDR2 YSYEKL. The CDR3 spells CASSQDDRGGYGYTF. In DNA form, the CDR3 reads TGCGCCAGCAGCCAAGATGACAGGGGCGGATATGGCTACACCTTC.

The J gene is TRBJ1-1, the V gene TRBV30; the D is unclear. The CDR3 spans 13 residues. Trimming removed 0 bases at V and 4 bases at J, with 9 bases between. Germline V gene lookup returns CDR1 GTSNPN and CDR2 SVGIG (reference sequence). CDR3 DNA sequence: TGTGCCTGGAGTGTAGAGGTTGGCACTGAAGCTTTCTTT. It yields the protein CAWSVEVGTEAFF. The full variable domain, completed using reference TRBV30 and TRBJ1-1, is SQTIHQWPATLVQPVGSPLSLECTVEGTSNPNLYWYRQAAGRGLQLLFYSVGIGQISSEVPQNLSASRPQDRQFILSSKKLLLSDSGFYLCAWSVEVGTEAFFGQGTRLTVV.

J is TRBJ1-3 and V is TRBV3-1 (or the pseudogene TRBV3-2); 7 bases agree with TRBD1. The J segment lost 2 bases and the V segment lost 6 bases, leaving 7 bases of the junction unmatched. Germline V lookup: CDR1 LGHDT, CDR2 YNNKEL (reference sequence). The length of the CDR3 is 15 residues. For the CDR3, the DNA is TGTGCCAGCAGACCAGGACAGGTTACTGGAAACACCATATATTTT. Encoded protein: CASRPGQVTGNTIYF.

The rearrangement links TRBV29-1 to TRBJ2-5; weak D call: TRBD2 (6 bases). CDR3 length equals 15 residues. Germline V CDR1 and CDR2: SQVTM, ANQGSEA. Trimming took off 4 bases at V and 2 bases at J, with 17 bases between the two ends. The CDR3 here is CSVGVEGVLQETQYF. The CDR3 bases are TGCAGCGTTGGGGTGGAGGGAGTCTTACAAGAGACCCAGTACTTC.

The chain couples TRBV5-1 to TRBJ2-1; 10 bases align to TRBD1. The CDR3 loop spans 15 amino acids. From germline, CDR1 is SGHRS and CDR2 YFSETQ. The V segment lost 4 bases and the J segment 5 bases; nucleotides outside the gene matches: 6. DNA for the CDR3: TGCGCCAGCAGCCTACGGACAGGGGGGAACAATGAGCAGTTCTTC. It codes for CASSLRTGGNNEQFF. Combining the CDR3 with reference TRBV5-1 and TRBJ2-1 gives the whole variable domain KAGVTQTPRYLIKTRGQQVTLSCSPISGHRSVSWYQQTPGQGLQFLFEYFSETQRNKGNFPGRFSGRQFSNSRSEMNVSTLELGDSALYLCASSLRTGGNNEQFFGPGTRLTVL.

The chain couples TRBV6-5 to TRBJ2-2; a weak D match, TRBD1 (5 bases). The CDR3 runs 14 residues. The ends were cut back, 4 bases at V and 3 bases at J, with 9 bases in the middle. CDR1 and CDR2 (germline): MNHEY, SVGAGI. The CDR3 DNA reads TGTGCCAGCAGTTTGACAGATCACACCGGGGAGCTGTTTTTT. This codes for CASSLTDHTGELFF.

The table lists this clone with many counts. The sample contains more than one DNA sequence encoding this CDR3. CDR3 sequence (DNA): TGTGCCAGCAGTGAGACAGCGAACACCGGGGAGCTGTTTTTT. The encoded protein is CASSETANTGELFF. V usage is TRBV6-1 and J usage is TRBJ2-2, with D possibly being TRBD1 (5 bases). Trimming pared 3 bases from V and 0 bases from J, leaving 5 bases between. Germline values: CDR1 MNHNS, CDR2 SASEGT. The CDR3 has 14 amino acids.

Here the CDR3 reads CASSVDSGVAFF. DNA of the CDR3: TGTGCCAGCAGCGTTGACTCGGGGGTGGCTTTCTTT. J is TRBJ1-1 and V is TRBV7-9; tentatively, D is TRBD1 (5 bases). The CDR3 spans 12 residues. Trimming cost V 5 bases and J 11 bases, with 15 bases left between them. The germline V gene encodes CDR1 SEHNR and CDR2 FQNEAQ (reference sequence).

This chain links TRBV4-1 with TRBJ1-5; 10 nucleotides align to TRBD1. This CDR3 comprises 16 residues. Losses at the gene ends were 0 bases for V and 6 bases for J; bases not matched to a gene: 5. The V gene's germline CDR1 is MGHRA and CDR2 YSYEKL. The CDR3 spells CASSQDPGQGIQPQHF. CDR3 DNA sequence: TGCGCCAGCAGCCAAGATCCGGGACAGGGGATTCAGCCCCAGCATTTT.

The V and J genes are TRBV19 and TRBJ2-2; possible D gene TRBD2, 5 bases. The CDR3 covers 15 residues. Germline CDR1 reads LNHDA; CDR2 reads SQIVND (reference sequence). V was cut by 1 base and J by 4 bases, with 10 bases left in between. The CDR3 region is CASSIGLRGTGELFF. CDR3 nucleotides: TGTGCCAGTAGTATAGGTCTCCGGGGCACCGGGGAGCTGTTTTTT. Looking up the rest from reference TRBV19 and TRBJ2-2 gives the full variable domain: DGGITQSPKYLFRKEGQNVTLSCEQNLNHDAMYWYRQDPGQGLRLIYYSQIVNDFQKGDIAEGYSVSREKKESFPLTVTSAQKNPTAFYLCASSIGLRGTGELFFGEGSRLTVL.

The chain is built from TRBV13 and TRBJ2-6; the D gene is possibly TRBD2 (5 bases). There are 16 residues in the CDR3. V lost 2 bases and J lost 2, with 10 bases in between. Germline values: CDR1 PRHDT, CDR2 FYEKMQ (reference sequence). CDR3 sequence reads: CASSLWRGTGANVLTF. The CDR3 bases are TGTGCCAGCAGCTTATGGCGAGGGACTGGGGCCAACGTCCTGACTTTC.

V is TRBV2 and J is TRBJ2-7; 7 positions match TRBD1. This CDR3 has 16 residues. Germline loops: CDR1 SNHLY, CDR2 FYNNEI. The junction had 6 bases not matched to a gene; V was cut back by 0 bases and J by 1 base. CDR3 nucleotides: TGTGCCAGCAGTGAAGCGGGGACAGAGTTTTCCTACGAGCAGTACTTC. Residues: CASSEAGTEFSYEQYF.

This chain connects TRBV6-1 to TRBJ1-4, with 10 bases identical to TRBD1. Germline V gene data show CDR1 as MNHNS and CDR2 as SASEGT. The CDR3 sequence is 15 residues long. V shed 3 bases and J 7 bases; nucleotides not matched to a gene: 5. CDR3 DNA: TGTGCCAGCAGTGAGGCCGACAGGGGGCGTGAAAAACTGTTTTTT. It encodes CASSEADRGREKLFF.

The J gene is TRBJ1-4, the V gene TRBV11-2; 8 positions agree with TRBD1. V trimming: 5 bases; J trimming: 3 bases; junction bases outside the gene matches: 8. The CDR3 extends over 16 amino acids. The germline V gene has CDR1 SGHAT and CDR2 FQNNGV. CDR3 amino acids: CASSPTTGGPNEKLFF. In nucleotides, the CDR3 is TGTGCCAGCAGCCCAACCACAGGGGGGCCTAATGAAAAACTGTTTTTT.

This chain links TRBV7-2 with TRBJ1-5, with 9 positions matching TRBD1. The CDR3 has 14 residues. Germline V gene sequence: CDR1 SGHTA, CDR2 FQGNSA. Trimming cost V 4 bases and J 7 bases; bases outside gene matches: 5. The CDR3 here is CASSSGTGSQPQHF. DNA of the CDR3: TGTGCCAGCAGCTCTGGGACAGGGAGCCAGCCCCAGCATTTT.

This clone was seen once. The V and J genes are TRBV19 and TRBJ1-1; 8 bases match TRBD1. Unmatched junction bases numbered 8, after V lost 5 bases and J lost 6 bases. Germline CDR1 reads LNHDA; CDR2 reads SQIVND (reference sequence). This CDR3 is built from 14 residues. CDR3 DNA: TGTGCCAGTAGTGGCTGGACAGGGTCTCCTGAAGCTTTCTTT. This sequence encodes CASSGWTGSPEAFF.

The chain joins TRBV10-3 to TRBJ2-1; 8 nucleotides line up with TRBD2. Germline trimming cut 4 bases from V and 0 bases from J; bases unmatched to any gene: 5. The CDR3 is 16 amino acids. Germline V gives CDR1 ENHRY, CDR2 SYGVKD. CDR3 region: CAISGVSGVSYNEQFF. The CDR3 coding sequence is TGTGCCATCAGTGGCGTTAGCGGGGTCTCCTACAATGAGCAGTTCTTC.

The V gene is TRBV5-5, the J gene TRBJ2-2; TRBD1 might be the D (6 bases). This CDR3 region has 16 residues. In germline, CDR1 is SGHKS, CDR2 YYEKEE (reference sequence). V was pared by 3 bases and J by 2 bases, with 14 bases between. CDR3 loop: CASSSGHLENTGELFF. The CDR3 region has the DNA TGTGCCAGCAGCTCGGGACACCTCGAAAACACCGGGGAGCTGTTTTTT.

V is TRBV6-5 and J is TRBJ2-2, with a weak D call TRBD2 (7 bases). This CDR3 spans 14 amino acids. V lost 9 bases to trimming and J lost 7 bases, with 18 bases between them. The germline V gene has CDR1 MNHEY and CDR2 SVGAGI. Written as DNA, the CDR3 is TGTGCCAGTCTGAGGGGGGGCACCCTCGGGGAGCTGTTTTTT. Protein sequence: CASLRGGTLGELFF.

The V call is TRBV30, the J call TRBJ1-5; a weak D match, TRBD1 (5 bases). Germline lookup yields CDR1 GTSNPN and CDR2 SVGIG (reference sequence). The CDR3 has 15 residues. V lost 2 bases, J lost 7 bases, and 18 bases lay in between. The CDR3 here is CAWSPTGGGMQPQHF. As DNA, the CDR3 is TGTGCCTGGAGTCCTACAGGAGGAGGGATGCAGCCCCAGCATTTT.

V gene TRBV11-2 combines with J gene TRBJ2-3; 9 bases agree with TRBD2. CDR3 length: 15 residues. Looked up from germline, CDR1 is SGHAT and CDR2 is FQNNGV. V shed 2 bases, J shed 5 bases, and the junction held 5 bases outside the gene matches. CDR3 nucleotide sequence: TGTGCCAGCAGCTTAATGGCGGGGGGGCTAGATACGCAGTATTTT. Protein product: CASSLMAGGLDTQYF.

The chain is built from TRBV3-1 (or the pseudogene TRBV3-2) and TRBJ2-3, with unresolved D. The germline V gene has CDR1 LGHDT and CDR2 YNNKEL (reference sequence). The ends were cut back, 1 base at V and 0 bases at J, with 14 bases in the middle. The CDR3 sequence is 17 residues long. The CDR3 loop reads CASSQGLIAASTDTQYF. CDR3 nucleotides: TGTGCCAGCAGCCAAGGGTTAATAGCTGCTAGCACAGATACGCAGTATTTT.

This chain uses TRBV2 with TRBJ1-2; TRBD1 matches 10 bases. V shed 3 bases, J shed 8 bases, and the junction held 3 bases outside the gene matches. Germline CDR1 and CDR2: SNHLY and FYNNEI. The CDR3 totals 13 residues. CDR3 in amino acids: CASSETGGRGYTF. The CDR3 bases are TGTGCCAGCAGTGAGACAGGGGGCCGAGGCTACACCTTC. The full variable domain, with the rest looked up from reference TRBV2 and TRBJ1-2, is EPEVTQTPSHQVTQMGQEVILRCVPISNHLYFYWYRQILGQKVEFLVSFYNNEISEKSEIFDDQFSVERPDGSNFTLKIRSTKLEDSAMYFCASSETGGRGYTFGSGTRLTVV.

The V call is TRBV5-1, the J call TRBJ1-1; TRBD1 matches at 11 bases. J was trimmed by 7 bases and V by 4 bases; bases with no gene match: 9. In germline, CDR1 is SGHRS, CDR2 YFSETQ. The CDR3 sequence is 15 residues long. The CDR3 region is CASSLGQGAQGEAFF. For the CDR3, the DNA is TGCGCCAGCAGCCTAGGACAGGGGGCTCAGGGTGAAGCTTTCTTT.